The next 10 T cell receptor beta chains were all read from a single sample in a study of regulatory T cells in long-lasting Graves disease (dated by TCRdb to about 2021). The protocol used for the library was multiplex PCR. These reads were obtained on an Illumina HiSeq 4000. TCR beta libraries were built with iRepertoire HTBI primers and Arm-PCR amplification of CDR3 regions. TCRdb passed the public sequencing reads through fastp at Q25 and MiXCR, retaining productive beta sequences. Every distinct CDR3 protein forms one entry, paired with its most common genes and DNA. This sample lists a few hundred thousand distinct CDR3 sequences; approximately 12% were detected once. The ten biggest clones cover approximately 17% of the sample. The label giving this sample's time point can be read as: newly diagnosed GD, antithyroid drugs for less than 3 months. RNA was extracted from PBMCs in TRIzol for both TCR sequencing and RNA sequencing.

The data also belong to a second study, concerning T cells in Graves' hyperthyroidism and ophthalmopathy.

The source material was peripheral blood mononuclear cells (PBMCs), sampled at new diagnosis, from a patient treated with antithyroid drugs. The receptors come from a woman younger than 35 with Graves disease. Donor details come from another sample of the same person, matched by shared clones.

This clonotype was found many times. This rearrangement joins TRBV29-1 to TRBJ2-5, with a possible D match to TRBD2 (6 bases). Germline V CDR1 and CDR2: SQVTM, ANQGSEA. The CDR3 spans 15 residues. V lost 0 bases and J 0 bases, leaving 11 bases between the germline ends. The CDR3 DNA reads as TGCAGCGTTGAAGAGGGAGGTGGGAACCAAGAGACCCAGTACTTC. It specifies CSVEEGGGNQETQYF.

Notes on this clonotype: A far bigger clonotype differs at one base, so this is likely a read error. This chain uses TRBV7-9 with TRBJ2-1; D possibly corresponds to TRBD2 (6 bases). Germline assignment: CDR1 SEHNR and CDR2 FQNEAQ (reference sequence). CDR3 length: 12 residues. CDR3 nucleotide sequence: TGTGCCAGCAGCCCTTGGACTAATGAGCAGCTCTTC. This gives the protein CASSPWTNEQLF.

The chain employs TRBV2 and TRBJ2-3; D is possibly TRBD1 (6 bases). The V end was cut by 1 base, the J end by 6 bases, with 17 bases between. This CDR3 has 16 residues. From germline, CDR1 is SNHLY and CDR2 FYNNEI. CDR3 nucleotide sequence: TGTGCCAGCAGTGAAGTGGGCCAGGGGCTGGCGGATACGCAGTATTTT. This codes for CASSEVGQGLADTQYF.

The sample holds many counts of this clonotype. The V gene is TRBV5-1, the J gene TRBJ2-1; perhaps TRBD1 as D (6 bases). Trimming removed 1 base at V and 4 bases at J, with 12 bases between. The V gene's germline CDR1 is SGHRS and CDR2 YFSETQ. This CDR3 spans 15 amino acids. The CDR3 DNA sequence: TGCGCCAGCAGCTTGCCCCGGACAGCATACAATGAGCAGTTCTTC. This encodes CASSLPRTAYNEQFF.

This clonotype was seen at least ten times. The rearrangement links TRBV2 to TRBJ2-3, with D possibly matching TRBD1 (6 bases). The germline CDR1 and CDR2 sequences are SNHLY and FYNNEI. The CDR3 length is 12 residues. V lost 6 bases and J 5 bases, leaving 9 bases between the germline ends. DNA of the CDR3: TGTGCCAGCAGACAGGGTGGAGATACGCAGTATTTT. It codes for CASRQGGDTQYF.

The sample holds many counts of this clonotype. CDR3 sequence: CASSSLRTGLVADTQYF. CDR3 DNA: TGTGCCAGCAGCTCCTTAAGGACAGGCCTTGTGGCGGATACGCAGTATTTT. The chain recombines TRBV7-8 with TRBJ2-3, with TRBD1 matching over 7 bases. With V trimmed by 4 bases and J by 6 bases, 16 bases remained unmatched. Germline CDR1 is SGHVS and CDR2 is FQNEAQ. This CDR3 spans 17 amino acids.

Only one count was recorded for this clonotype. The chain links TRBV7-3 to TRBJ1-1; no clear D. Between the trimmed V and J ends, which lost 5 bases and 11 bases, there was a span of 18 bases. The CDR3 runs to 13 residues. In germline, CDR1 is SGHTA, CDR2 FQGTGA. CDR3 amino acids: CASSPREAPGAFF. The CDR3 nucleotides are TGTGCCAGCAGCCCCCGGGAGGCCCCTGGGGCTTTCTTT.

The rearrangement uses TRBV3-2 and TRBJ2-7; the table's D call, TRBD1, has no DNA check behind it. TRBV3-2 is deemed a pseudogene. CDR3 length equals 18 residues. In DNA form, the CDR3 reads TGTGCCAGCAGCCAAGGGGGTTACGGGAAATCACTCTCCTACGAGCAGTACGTC. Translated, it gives CASSQGGYGKSLSYEQYV.

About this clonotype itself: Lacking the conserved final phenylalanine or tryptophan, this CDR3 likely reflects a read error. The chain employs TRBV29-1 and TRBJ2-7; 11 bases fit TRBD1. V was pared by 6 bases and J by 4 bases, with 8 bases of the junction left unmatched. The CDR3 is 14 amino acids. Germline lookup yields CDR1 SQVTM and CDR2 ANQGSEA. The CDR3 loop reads CSVAPGQGAYEQYC. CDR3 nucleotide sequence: TGCAGCGTGGCTCCAGGACAGGGGGCGTACGAGCAGTACTGC.

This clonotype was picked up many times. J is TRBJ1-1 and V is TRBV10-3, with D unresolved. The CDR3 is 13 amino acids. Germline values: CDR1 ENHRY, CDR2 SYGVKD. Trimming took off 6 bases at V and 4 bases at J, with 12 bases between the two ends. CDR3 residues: CAISISGPTEAFF. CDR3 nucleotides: TGTGCCATCAGCATATCAGGACCCACTGAAGCTTTCTTT.